This T cell receptor beta chain derives from a study of blood T cell repertoires in COVID-19. Across the study: Sites across the United States, Italy and Spain contributed samples from acute and convalescent COVID-19. Sources were T cells, B-cell-depleted T cells, or PBMCs; the material itself was cDNA or gDNA.

Germline V gene sequence: CDR1 MRHNA, CDR2 SNTAGT. This CDR3 is 14 amino acids long. The V segment lost 5 bases and the J segment 4 bases; nucleotides outside the gene matches: 4. Original methodology: From reference gene primer amplification, estimates of nucleated cell counts were derived. Method: immunoSEQ multiplex PCR; TCRdb's copy keeps in-frame clones and lacks some. V and J calls and clone size come straight from that table; D and trimming were deduced from the DNA. The sample shows roughly 150,000 clones, more than 90% of them seen only once. The receptor comes from a man aged 55 to 69 with active or convalescent COVID-19. Sequenced sample: peripheral blood. The chain has TRBV6-4 and TRBJ2-1, with 8 bases identical to TRBD2. The CDR3 nucleotides are TGTGCCAGCAGTCCGGGGGGGGGATACAATGAGCAGTTCTTC. Its translation: CASSPGGGYNEQFF.